A selection of T cell receptor beta chains follows, all from one sample in a study of T cell responses to AZD1222 COVID-19 vaccine. Profiling relied on immunoSEQ multiplex PCR, and the TCRdb table lists in-frame clones only, not all of them. The sample includes some 79,000 clones, 70% to 90% seen only once; the top ten take around 3.6%. The sequencing here drew on peripheral blood, taken 28 days after the second AZD1222 dose. These receptors were obtained from an adult who received the AZD1222 COVID-19 vaccine. CDR3s include the opening cysteine and the closing phenylalanine or tryptophan. D genes are given only for firm matches. The size field is filled for only some rows; it gives once, few, many or a size class.

j_call: TRBJ1-2; clone_size: NA; v_call: TRBV19; d_call: NA; cdr3_aa: CASSVSGVLGYTF; cdr3_nt: TGTGCCAGTAGTGTCTCAGGGGTTCTGGGCTACACCTTC
j_call: TRBJ2-2; clone_size: NA; v_call: TRBV7-7; d_call: NA; cdr3_aa: CASSLGAAGNTGELFF; cdr3_nt: TGTGCCAGCAGCTTAGGAGCAGCCGGGAACACCGGGGAGCTGTTTTTT
j_call: TRBJ1-5; clone_size: NA; v_call: TRBV10-3; d_call: NA; cdr3_aa: CAISEGRAQHF; cdr3_nt: TGTGCCATCAGTGAAGGTCGGGCCCAGCATTTT
j_call: TRBJ1-1; clone_size: few; v_call: TRBV7-9; d_call: NA; cdr3_aa: CASSSGWGNQGTEAFF; cdr3_nt: TGTGCCAGCAGCTCGGGATGGGGGAATCAGGGCACTGAAGCTTTCTTT
j_call: TRBJ1-3; clone_size: NA; v_call: TRBV28; d_call: NA; cdr3_aa: CASSLPRANGNTIYF; cdr3_nt: TGTGCCAGCAGTTTACCCAGGGCTAATGGAAACACCATATATTTT
j_call: TRBJ1-1; clone_size: NA; v_call: TRBV29-1; d_call: TRBD1; cdr3_aa: CSVAGQGEAFF; cdr3_nt: TGCAGCGTTGCGGGACAGGGTGAAGCTTTCTTT
j_call: TRBJ2-5; clone_size: NA; v_call: TRBV3-1/TRBV3-2; d_call: NA; cdr3_aa: CASSQGIQETQYF; cdr3_nt: TGTGCCAGCAGCCAAGGTATCCAAGAGACCCAGTACTTC
j_call: TRBJ2-7; clone_size: NA; v_call: TRBV6-6; d_call: NA; cdr3_aa: CASSYPNRYEQYF; cdr3_nt: TGTGCCAGCAGTTACCCGAACAGGTACGAGCAGTACTTC
j_call: TRBJ2-1; clone_size: NA; v_call: TRBV27; d_call: TRBD1; cdr3_aa: CASSSTGPEQFF; cdr3_nt: TGTGCCAGCAGTTCGACAGGGCCTGAGCAGTTCTTC
j_call: TRBJ1-1; clone_size: NA; v_call: TRBV18; d_call: TRBD1; cdr3_aa: CASSPTTGKDHEAFF; cdr3_nt: TGTGCCAGCTCACCCACGACAGGGAAGGACCATGAAGCTTTCTTT
j_call: TRBJ2-2; clone_size: once; v_call: TRBV4-1; d_call: TRBD2; cdr3_aa: CASSRLAGGNTGELFF; cdr3_nt: TGCGCCAGCAGCCGGTTAGCGGGGGGGAACACCGGGGAGCTGTTTTTT
j_call: TRBJ2-1; clone_size: NA; v_call: TRBV28; d_call: TRBD1; cdr3_aa: CASSSHLRDRARGVANEQFF; cdr3_nt: TGTGCCAGCAGTTCCCACTTGCGGGACAGGGCTAGAGGGGTCGCCAATGAGCAGTTCTTC
j_call: TRBJ1-3; clone_size: few; v_call: TRBV28; d_call: TRBD1; cdr3_aa: CASRPGTGGNTIYF; cdr3_nt: TGTGCCAGCAGACCCGGGACAGGTGGAAACACCATATATTTT
j_call: TRBJ2-7; clone_size: NA; v_call: TRBV7-2; d_call: NA; cdr3_aa: CASSLIVAGMFTYEQYF; cdr3_nt: TGTGCCAGCAGCTTAATTGTGGCCGGCATGTTCACCTACGAGCAGTACTTC
j_call: TRBJ2-1; clone_size: NA; v_call: TRBV5-1; d_call: NA; cdr3_aa: CASSLGDARNEQFF; cdr3_nt: TGCGCCAGCAGCTTGGGGGACGCGAGGAATGAGCAGTTCTTC
j_call: TRBJ2-7; clone_size: NA; v_call: TRBV5-1; d_call: TRBD2; cdr3_aa: CASSFDTGGPYEQYF; cdr3_nt: TGCGCCAGCAGCTTCGATACGGGGGGGCCTTACGAGCAGTACTTC
j_call: TRBJ2-7; clone_size: once; v_call: TRBV6-5; d_call: TRBD2; cdr3_aa: CASAGTSAPYEQYF; cdr3_nt: TGTGCCAGCGCAGGGACTAGCGCTCCCTACGAGCAGTACTTC
j_call: TRBJ1-5; clone_size: once; v_call: TRBV6-2/TRBV6-3; d_call: TRBD1; cdr3_aa: CASSRDRERNQPQHF; cdr3_nt: TGTGCCAGCAGCCGGGACAGGGAACGCAATCAGCCCCAGCATTTT
j_call: TRBJ2-1; clone_size: once; v_call: TRBV15; d_call: TRBD1; cdr3_aa: CASTGSGTGGKEQFF; cdr3_nt: TGTGCCTCTACAGGGTCCGGGACAGGGGGTAAGGAGCAGTTCTTC
j_call: TRBJ2-5; clone_size: NA; v_call: TRBV3-1/TRBV3-2; d_call: NA; cdr3_aa: CASSRGSVAETQYF; cdr3_nt: TGTGCCAGCAGCCGGGGCAGCGTAGCAGAGACCCAGTACTTC
j_call: TRBJ1-2; clone_size: NA; v_call: TRBV15; d_call: NA; cdr3_aa: CATSSGYRYGYTF; cdr3_nt: TGTGCCACCAGCAGCGGGTACCGCTATGGCTACACCTTC
j_call: TRBJ2-1; clone_size: once; v_call: TRBV7-2; d_call: NA; cdr3_aa: CASSLVASPEVEFF; cdr3_nt: TGTGCCAGCAGCTTAGTAGCTTCCCCTGAGGTGGAGTTCTTC
j_call: TRBJ1-1; clone_size: once; v_call: TRBV7-9; d_call: NA; cdr3_aa: CASSFREKAFF; cdr3_nt: TGTGCCAGCAGCTTTAGGGAGAAAGCTTTCTTT
j_call: TRBJ1-2; clone_size: NA; v_call: TRBV15; d_call: NA; cdr3_aa: CATSRDGRDGAYGYTF; cdr3_nt: TGTGCCACCAGCAGAGATGGCAGGGACGGGGCCTATGGCTACACCTTC
j_call: TRBJ2-3; clone_size: NA; v_call: TRBV29-1; d_call: NA; cdr3_aa: CSVEATTGPFLTDTQYF; cdr3_nt: TGCAGCGTTGAGGCCACGACAGGACCGTTTTTGACAGATACGCAGTATTTT
j_call: TRBJ1-1; clone_size: NA; v_call: TRBV29-1; d_call: NA; cdr3_aa: CSVGNVRQVNTEAFF; cdr3_nt: TGCAGCGTTGGCAATGTGAGGCAGGTAAACACTGAAGCTTTCTTT
j_call: TRBJ2-7; clone_size: NA; v_call: TRBV6-6; d_call: TRBD2; cdr3_aa: CASRGTSGAPYEQYF; cdr3_nt: TGTGCCAGCAGGGGGACTAGCGGAGCCCCCTACGAGCAGTACTTC
j_call: TRBJ1-5; clone_size: NA; v_call: TRBV19; d_call: NA; cdr3_aa: CASRVVGALNQPQHF; cdr3_nt: TGTGCCAGTAGGGTTGTCGGGGCCCTAAATCAGCCCCAGCATTTT
j_call: TRBJ1-3; clone_size: NA; v_call: TRBV9; d_call: TRBD1; cdr3_aa: CASSIRTGGEDTIYF; cdr3_nt: TGTGCCAGCAGCATTCGGACAGGGGGCGAGGACACCATATATTTT
j_call: TRBJ1-1; clone_size: NA; v_call: TRBV11-3; d_call: NA; cdr3_aa: CASSLTGNTEAFF; cdr3_nt: TGTGCCAGCAGCTTGACAGGGAACACTGAAGCTTTCTTT
j_call: TRBJ1-2; clone_size: NA; v_call: TRBV11-2; d_call: NA; cdr3_aa: CASSLGSFYGYTF; cdr3_nt: TGTGCCAGCAGCTTAGGGTCCTTCTATGGCTACACCTTC
j_call: TRBJ1-1; clone_size: once; v_call: TRBV7-9; d_call: NA; cdr3_aa: CASSLVSIEAFF; cdr3_nt: TGTGCCAGCAGCTTAGTATCGATTGAAGCTTTCTTT
j_call: TRBJ1-1; clone_size: NA; v_call: TRBV7-9; d_call: NA; cdr3_aa: CASSFSPNTEAFF; cdr3_nt: TGTGCCAGCAGCTTTTCGCCGAACACTGAAGCTTTCTTT
j_call: TRBJ2-1; clone_size: NA; v_call: TRBV4-2; d_call: TRBD1; cdr3_aa: CASEDRESYNEQFF; cdr3_nt: TGTGCCAGCGAAGACAGGGAGTCCTACAATGAGCAGTTCTTC
j_call: TRBJ1-2; clone_size: NA; v_call: TRBV2; d_call: NA; cdr3_aa: CASNPGHLPAFSYGYTF; cdr3_nt: TGTGCCAGCAACCCGGGACACCTACCCGCTTTTAGTTATGGCTACACCTTC
j_call: TRBJ2-7; clone_size: few; v_call: TRBV25-1; d_call: NA; cdr3_aa: CASSAGSFYEQYF; cdr3_nt: TGTGCCAGCAGTGCAGGGAGCTTTTACGAGCAGTACTTC
j_call: TRBJ2-1; clone_size: NA; v_call: TRBV28; d_call: TRBD2; cdr3_aa: CASSSKREGQKSSYNEQFF; cdr3_nt: TGTGCCAGCAGTTCCAAGCGGGAGGGCCAGAAAAGCTCCTACAATGAGCAGTTCTTC
j_call: TRBJ2-7; clone_size: NA; v_call: TRBV9; d_call: NA; cdr3_aa: CASSRTGTYEQYF; cdr3_nt: TGTGCCAGCAGCCGGACGGGGACCTACGAGCAGTACTTC
j_call: TRBJ2-1; clone_size: NA; v_call: TRBV28; d_call: TRBD2; cdr3_aa: CASSLFSGSKGEQFF; cdr3_nt: TGTGCCAGCAGTTTATTTAGCGGGAGTAAAGGCGAGCAGTTCTTC
j_call: TRBJ2-7; clone_size: NA; v_call: TRBV2; d_call: TRBD1; cdr3_aa: CASNRQGGTYEQYF; cdr3_nt: TGTGCCAGCAACCGACAGGGGGGAACCTACGAGCAGTACTTC
j_call: TRBJ2-7; clone_size: NA; v_call: TRBV6-1; d_call: NA; cdr3_aa: CASSDTPGTYNKQYF; cdr3_nt: TGTGCCAGCAGTGACACCCCCGGGACTTATAACAAGCAGTACTTC
j_call: TRBJ2-1; clone_size: NA; v_call: TRBV9; d_call: TRBD2; cdr3_aa: CASSGTSGTKAYNEQFF; cdr3_nt: TGTGCCAGCAGCGGGACTAGCGGGACTAAAGCCTACAATGAGCAGTTCTTC
j_call: TRBJ1-2; clone_size: NA; v_call: TRBV18; d_call: TRBD1; cdr3_aa: CASSTEAPGQGAGYTF; cdr3_nt: TGTGCCAGCTCTACCGAGGCCCCAGGGCAGGGGGCAGGCTACACCTTC
j_call: TRBJ2-5; clone_size: NA; v_call: TRBV7-8; d_call: TRBD2; cdr3_aa: CASSLRLAGMGETQYF; cdr3_nt: TGTGCCAGCAGCCTTCGACTAGCGGGGATGGGAGAGACCCAGTACTTC
j_call: TRBJ2-1; clone_size: NA; v_call: TRBV5-1; d_call: NA; cdr3_aa: CASSLEWWQFF; cdr3_nt: TGCGCCAGCAGCTTGGAGTGGTGGCAGTTCTTC
j_call: TRBJ1-1; clone_size: NA; v_call: TRBV7-9; d_call: NA; cdr3_aa: CASSASLNTEAFF; cdr3_nt: TGTGCCAGCAGCGCCAGCCTGAACACTGAAGCTTTCTTT
j_call: TRBJ1-1; clone_size: NA; v_call: TRBV20-1; d_call: TRBD1; cdr3_aa: CSASAQGKGNTEAFF; cdr3_nt: TGCAGTGCTAGTGCACAGGGGAAGGGGAACACTGAAGCTTTCTTT
j_call: TRBJ2-1; clone_size: NA; v_call: TRBV5-1; d_call: NA; cdr3_aa: CASSSGSLSYNEQFF; cdr3_nt: TGCGCCAGCAGCTCCGGCAGCCTCTCCTACAATGAGCAGTTCTTC
j_call: TRBJ2-2; clone_size: once; v_call: TRBV28; d_call: NA; cdr3_aa: CASRQPSGELFF; cdr3_nt: TGTGCCAGTAGGCAGCCGTCCGGGGAGCTGTTTTTT
j_call: TRBJ1-2; clone_size: NA; v_call: TRBV28; d_call: NA; cdr3_aa: CASSHPPYGYTF; cdr3_nt: TGTGCCAGCAGTCATCCTCCATATGGCTACACCTTC
j_call: TRBJ1-1; clone_size: few; v_call: TRBV5-1; d_call: NA; cdr3_aa: CASSLAANTEAFF; cdr3_nt: TGCGCCAGCAGCTTGGCGGCAAACACTGAAGCTTTCTTT
j_call: TRBJ2-5; clone_size: NA; v_call: TRBV28; d_call: NA; cdr3_aa: CASSSPSGGRETQYF; cdr3_nt: TGTGCCAGCAGTTCACCCTCCGGAGGCCGGGAGACCCAGTACTTC
j_call: TRBJ1-1; clone_size: NA; v_call: TRBV10-3; d_call: NA; cdr3_aa: CAIWAGDGTEAFF; cdr3_nt: TGTGCCATCTGGGCGGGGGACGGCACTGAAGCTTTCTTT
j_call: TRBJ2-1; clone_size: NA; v_call: TRBV28; d_call: TRBD1; cdr3_aa: CASSSRDRTYNEQFF; cdr3_nt: TGTGCCAGCAGTTCCCGGGACAGAACCTACAATGAGCAGTTCTTC
j_call: TRBJ1-2; clone_size: once; v_call: TRBV28; d_call: NA; cdr3_aa: CASTGGVGYGYTF; cdr3_nt: TGTGCCAGCACCGGGGGGGTAGGGTATGGCTACACCTTC
j_call: TRBJ1-4; clone_size: few; v_call: TRBV28; d_call: NA; cdr3_aa: CASSFMGAGEKLFF; cdr3_nt: TGTGCCAGCAGTTTTATGGGGGCAGGTGAAAAACTGTTTTTT
j_call: TRBJ1-5; clone_size: NA; v_call: TRBV6-2/TRBV6-3; d_call: NA; cdr3_aa: CASSSGQGNQPQHF; cdr3_nt: TGTGCCAGCAGTTCGGGGCAGGGAAATCAGCCCCAGCATTTT
j_call: TRBJ2-2; clone_size: NA; v_call: TRBV5-5; d_call: NA; cdr3_aa: CASSLGVWTGATGELFF; cdr3_nt: TGTGCCAGCAGCTTGGGAGTTTGGACGGGGGCAACCGGGGAGCTGTTTTTT